This TCR beta chain was sequenced during a study of beta chain features in type 1 diabetes. Notes on the study in general: TCRB CDR3s from Type 1 diabetes patients were moderately but significantly shorter in all four CD4+ subsets.

This clone has a handful of counts. Its matching antigen is unknown. The investigators reverse transcribed all of the isolated RNA, so they sequenced expressed TCRB transcripts. Produced via immunoSEQ multiplex PCR; TCRdb's table is partial and in-frame only. The sample records roughly 330,000 clones, around an eighth being singletons. Germline loops: CDR1 SGHNT, CDR2 YYREEE (reference sequence). The CDR3 length is 15 residues. V lost 3 bases to trimming and J lost 4 bases; unmatched junction nucleotides: 8. The receptor was derived from a woman aged 18-35 years with type 1 diabetes. This chain connects TRBV5-4 to TRBJ2-7, with 9 bases fitting TRBD2. Specimen: naive CD4+ T cells from blood. CDR3 residues: CASSSRGTSSYEQYV. The CDR3 DNA sequence: TGTGCCAGCAGCTCGCGAGGGACTAGCAGTTACGAGCAGTACGTC.